These 29 T cell receptor beta chains came from one sample sequenced in a study of blood T cell repertoires in COVID-19. Data came from immunoSEQ multiplex PCR; TCRdb stores just in-frame clones and leaves some out. The sample contains some 200,000 clones, about 87% of which appear only once. Sequenced material: peripheral blood. The receptors originated from a man aged 65 to 79 with acute or convalescent COVID-19.

The chain recombines TRBV7-8 with TRBJ1-6, with 11 positions matching TRBD1. The CDR3 spans 17 residues. Per germline, CDR1 SGHVS and CDR2 FQNEAQ. V was clipped by 4 bases and J by 2 bases; unmatched bases: 4. This chain's CDR3 is CASSSGTGGTYNSPLHF. CDR3 nucleotides: TGTGCCAGCAGCTCTGGGACAGGGGGAACCTATAATTCACCCCTCCACTTT.

The chain joins TRBV4-2 to TRBJ2-7; 7 bases are shared with TRBD2. This CDR3 comprises 15 residues. CDR1 and CDR2 (germline): LGHNA, YNFKEQ. V lost 0 bases and J lost 4; bases outside the gene matches: 6. The CDR3 DNA sequence: TGTGCCAGCAGCCAAGATTTAGGGACTATTTACGAGCAGTACTTC. It encodes CASSQDLGTIYEQYF.

The chain joins TRBV28 to TRBJ1-3, with 9 nucleotides matching TRBD1. Germline CDR1 reads MDHEN; CDR2 reads SYDVKM. This CDR3 is built from 15 residues. V lost 5 bases to trimming and J lost 4 bases; unmatched junction nucleotides: 6. CDR3 loop: CASSPQGAQGNTIYF. CDR3 bases: TGTGCCAGCAGTCCACAGGGGGCGCAGGGAAACACCATATATTTT.

There are a few counts of this clone. The chain joins TRBV15 to TRBJ1-5; perhaps TRBD1 as D (6 bases). The CDR3 length is 14 residues. V was cut by 0 bases and J by 7 bases, with 10 bases left in between. The V gene's germline CDR1 is LNHNV and CDR2 YYDKDF (reference sequence). DNA of the CDR3: TGTGCCACCAGCAGAGAGGGGGCGAGGCAGCCCCAGCATTTT. Encoded protein: CATSREGARQPQHF.

The V call is TRBV10-3, the J call TRBJ1-2, with no clear D. V was pared by 0 bases and J by 4 bases, with 12 bases between. CDR1 and CDR2 (germline): ENHRY, SYGVKD. This CDR3 spans 15 amino acids. The CDR3 spells CAISESKGGLYGYTF. The CDR3 DNA reads TGTGCCATCAGTGAGTCGAAGGGAGGCCTCTATGGCTACACCTTC.

CDR3 in DNA: TGTGCCAGCTCACCGGTCCAGGCAGACACCGGGGAGCTGTTTTTT. Amino acid sequence: CASSPVQADTGELFF. The chain employs TRBV18 and TRBJ2-2, with D uncertain. Looked up from germline, CDR1 is KGHSH and CDR2 is LQKENI. Trimming removed 3 bases at V and 3 bases at J, with 11 bases between. This CDR3 has 15 residues.

The rearrangement uses TRBV2 and TRBJ2-7, with 10 bases fitting TRBD2. Germline values: CDR1 SNHLY, CDR2 FYNNEI. V lost 5 bases, J lost 5 bases, and 9 bases stayed unmatched. The CDR3 has 15 residues. The CDR3 loop is CASSPLAGVYHEQYF. CDR3 nucleotide sequence: TGTGCCAGCAGTCCGCTAGCGGGAGTTTACCACGAGCAGTACTTC.

The chain carries TRBV9 and TRBJ2-3; 11 bases agree with TRBD2. CDR3 length: 20 residues. Looked up from germline, CDR1 is SGDLS and CDR2 is YYNGEE. Unmatched junction bases numbered 14, after V lost 0 bases and J lost 2 bases. CDR3 protein: CASSVGRGSGRALPTDTQYF. Here the CDR3 DNA reads TGTGCCAGCAGCGTAGGAAGGGGTAGCGGGAGGGCCTTACCCACAGATACGCAGTATTTT.

J is TRBJ2-1 and V is TRBV29-1; 15 bases agree with TRBD2. CDR3 size: 15 residues. The germline CDR1 and CDR2 sequences are SQVTM and ANQGSEA. J lost 9 bases, V lost 4 bases, and 7 bases had no gene match. DNA for the CDR3: TGCAGCGTTGCCGGACTAGCGGGAGGGGGTCGTGAGCAGTTCTTC. It codes for CSVAGLAGGGREQFF.

The V and J genes are TRBV19 and TRBJ2-1; the D gene is possibly TRBD2 (7 bases). Germline V gene data show CDR1 as LNHDA and CDR2 as SQIVND (reference sequence). Trimming stripped 7 bases from V and 7 bases from J, with 23 bases between. The CDR3 runs to 16 residues. This CDR3 reads CASTRGGRGSGNEQFF. Here the CDR3 DNA reads TGTGCCAGTACGAGGGGGGGAAGAGGGAGCGGGAATGAGCAGTTCTTC.

The chain combines TRBV9 with TRBJ2-3, with TRBD2 as a possible D gene (7 bases). CDR3 length: 15 amino acids. V lost 4 bases to trimming and J lost 5 bases, with 17 bases between them. Germline V lookup: CDR1 SGDLS, CDR2 YYNGEE. CDR3 residues: CASSWNGGGRDTQYF. The CDR3 DNA reads TGTGCCAGCAGCTGGAATGGGGGCGGGAGAGATACGCAGTATTTT.

The chain links TRBV28 to TRBJ2-7; 9 bases fit TRBD1. After removal of 5 bases from V and 6 bases from J, the junction contained 11 bases not matched to a gene. Germline CDR1 is MDHEN and CDR2 is SYDVKM. The CDR3 covers 15 residues. This CDR3 reads CASSQLPGTGREQYF. For the CDR3, the DNA is TGTGCCAGCAGTCAACTTCCCGGGACAGGGCGCGAGCAGTACTTC.

The V call is TRBV4-3, the J call TRBJ2-7; tentatively, D is TRBD2 (5 bases). Germline values: CDR1 LGHNA, CDR2 YSLEER. The CDR3 totals 14 residues. Between the trimmed V and J ends, which lost 2 bases and 3 bases, there was a span of 11 bases. CDR3 region: CASSQSRGYYEQYF. CDR3 nucleotide sequence: TGCGCCAGCAGCCAATCACGAGGGTACTACGAGCAGTACTTC.

V usage is TRBV3-1 (or the pseudogene TRBV3-2) and J usage is TRBJ2-7; D call uncertain. The CDR3 length is 14 residues. Germline CDR1 LGHDT, CDR2 YNNKEL (reference sequence). Trimming cost V 4 bases and J 5 bases, with 15 bases left between them. CDR3 amino acids: CASSLERIPNEQYF. DNA of the CDR3: TGTGCCAGCAGCCTTGAAAGAATACCTAACGAGCAGTACTTC.

This chain uses TRBV19 with TRBJ2-1, with 10 positions matching TRBD2. Germline CDR1 LNHDA, CDR2 SQIVND (reference sequence). V lost 6 bases, J lost 6 bases, and 8 bases stayed unmatched. This CDR3 has 15 residues. This CDR3 reads CASSRPLAGVNEQFF. The CDR3 DNA reads as TGTGCCAGTAGCCGGCCGCTAGCGGGAGTCAATGAGCAGTTCTTC.

V usage is TRBV19 and J usage is TRBJ2-5; 10 bases are shared with TRBD2. Germline V gene lookup returns CDR1 LNHDA and CDR2 SQIVND (reference sequence). The CDR3 is 14 residues long. The junction had 4 bases not matched to a gene; V was cut back by 5 bases and J by 4 bases. The CDR3 reads CASSGGLASETQYF. The CDR3, as DNA: TGTGCCAGTAGTGGGGGACTAGCGTCAGAGACCCAGTACTTC.

The chain combines TRBV2 with TRBJ2-7; D perhaps matches TRBD1 (6 bases). CDR3 size: 12 residues. The V gene's germline CDR1 is SNHLY and CDR2 FYNNEI. Trimming shortened V by 7 bases and J by 6 bases, and 13 bases separated the two germline ends. This CDR3 is CASTPGQSEQYF. Here the CDR3 DNA reads TGTGCCAGCACTCCCGGACAGAGCGAGCAGTACTTC. The complete variable domain, with remaining parts taken from reference TRBV2 and TRBJ2-7, reads EPEVTQTPSHQVTQMGQEVILRCVPISNHLYFYWYRQILGQKVEFLVSFYNNEISEKSEIFDDQFSVERPDGSNFTLKIRSTKLEDSAMYFCASTPGQSEQYFGPGTRLTVT.

The chain uses TRBV28 and TRBJ1-5; 10 nucleotides line up with TRBD1. The ends lost 4 bases at V and 4 bases at J; junction bases unmatched: 4. The length of the CDR3 is 15 residues. CDR1 is MDHEN, CDR2 SYDVKM, per germline. Written as DNA, the CDR3 is TGTGCCAGCAGTTCCGACAGGGGGCAAAATCAGCCCCAGCATTTT. Its protein is CASSSDRGQNQPQHF. Together with reference TRBV28 and TRBJ1-5, the CDR3 gives the full variable domain: DVKVTQSSRYLVKRTGEKVFLECVQDMDHENMFWYRQDPGLGLRLIYFSYDVKMKEKGDIPEGYSVSREKKERFSLILESASTNQTSMYLCASSSDRGQNQPQHFGDGTRLSIL.

The J gene is TRBJ1-5, the V gene TRBV5-5; TRBD1 agrees at 9 bases. CDR1 is SGHKS, CDR2 YYEKEE, per germline (reference sequence). This CDR3 comprises 14 residues. Trimming removed 0 bases from V and 9 bases from J; junction bases left unmatched: 4. The CDR3 DNA sequence: TGTGCCAGCAGCTTGGACAGGGGGCGGTTGCCCCAGCATTTT. Its protein product is CASSLDRGRLPQHF. Together with reference TRBV5-5 and TRBJ1-5, the CDR3 gives the full variable domain: DAGVTQSPTHLIKTRGQQVTLRCSPISGHKSVSWYQQVLGQGPQFIFQYYEKEERGRGNFPDRFSARQFPNYSSELNVNALLLGDSALYLCASSLDRGRLPQHFGDGTRLSIL.

The chain couples TRBV18 to TRBJ1-1; D is unclear. The V and J ends lost 8 bases and 0 bases respectively, with 13 bases between them. The length of the CDR3 is 14 residues. CDR1 is KGHSH, CDR2 LQKENI, per germline. In DNA, the CDR3 is TGTGCCAGCGCGCAGACACAGATGAACACTGAAGCTTTCTTT. This gives the protein CASAQTQMNTEAFF.

This clone was seen only a few times. V and J are TRBV19 and TRBJ1-5; D gene unclear. From germline, CDR1 is LNHDA and CDR2 SQIVND (reference sequence). CDR3 size: 15 residues. V was shortened by 9 bases and J by 4 bases, with 19 bases between the two germline ends. The CDR3 region is CARGGSPGRNQPQHF. The CDR3 nucleotides read TGTGCCAGGGGCGGCTCTCCGGGGAGGAATCAGCCCCAGCATTTT.

The chain uses TRBV6-5 and TRBJ2-7, with no clear D. The CDR3 runs to 13 residues. V was pared by 5 bases and J by 0 bases, with 8 bases between. CDR1 and CDR2 (germline): MNHEY, SVGAGI. In DNA, the CDR3 is TGTGCCAGCAGTCGAGCCCCCTCCTACGAGCAGTACTTC. Protein sequence: CASSRAPSYEQYF.

Turning to this clone: The sample has other DNA sequences that encode this CDR3 too. The chain is built from TRBV28 and TRBJ1-1; no firm D call. The CDR3 consists of 12 residues. Germline CDR1 is MDHEN and CDR2 is SYDVKM. Trimming removed 3 bases at V and 1 base at J, with 3 bases between. The CDR3 spells CASSLRNTEAFF. CDR3 DNA: TGTGCCAGCAGTTTGAGGAACACTGAAGCTTTCTTT.

The chain links TRBV4-1 to TRBJ1-2; 9 positions agree with TRBD1. The germline V gene encodes CDR1 MGHRA and CDR2 YSYEKL. Germline trimming cut 8 bases from V and 4 bases from J; bases unmatched to any gene: 8. The CDR3 is 14 residues long. DNA for the CDR3: TGCGCCAGCGGACAGGGGATAAAGGGCTATGGCTACACCTTC. Its protein product is CASGQGIKGYGYTF.

This rearrangement joins TRBV3-1 (or the pseudogene TRBV3-2) to TRBJ1-2, with D possibly matching TRBD1 (6 bases). The V end was cut by 4 bases, the J end by 6 bases, with 12 bases between. The germline V gene encodes CDR1 LGHDT and CDR2 YNNKEL (reference sequence). The CDR3 runs to 13 residues. DNA of the CDR3: TGTGCCAGCAGCCCCTTGCAGGGGAATGGCTACACCTTC. This codes for CASSPLQGNGYTF.

V gene TRBV4-2 combines with J gene TRBJ1-5; a possible D gene is TRBD1 (6 bases). Trimming removed 3 bases at V and 2 bases at J, with 14 bases between. Germline V gives CDR1 LGHNA, CDR2 YNFKEQ. There are 16 residues in the CDR3. CDR3 nucleotides: TGTGCCAGCAGCCAGGAGTTTAGACAGGGCAATCAGCCCCAGCATTTT. The encoded protein is CASSQEFRQGNQPQHF.

The chain has TRBV11-2 and TRBJ2-5, with a possible D match to TRBD1 (5 bases). V gave up 2 bases and J gave up 0 bases, with 10 bases separating them. Per germline, CDR1 SGHAT and CDR2 FQNNGV. The CDR3 is 15 amino acids. The CDR3 DNA reads TGTGCCAGCAGCTTATACAAGGGGAACCAAGAGACCCAGTACTTC. Translation gives CASSLYKGNQETQYF.

V is TRBV19 and J is TRBJ1-3; D not certain. V was clipped by 11 bases and J by 9 bases, with 20 bases between them. CDR1 and CDR2 (germline): LNHDA, SQIVND (reference sequence). The CDR3 is 13 residues long. The CDR3 reads CAGEQPGGGTIYF. DNA for the CDR3: TGTGCCGGGGAGCAGCCGGGCGGAGGCACCATATATTTT.

This chain connects TRBV27 to TRBJ2-7; D gene ambiguous. Deletions cut 3 bases from V and 6 bases from J, with 9 bases between. Germline CDR1 MNHEY, CDR2 SMNVEV (reference sequence). This CDR3 contains 12 residues. DNA for the CDR3: TGTGCCAGCAGTTTCTCAGCAGGCGAGCAGTACTTC. It specifies CASSFSAGEQYF.